This T cell receptor beta chain is drawn from a study of cytomegalovirus exposure and HLA in healthy donors. Study-wide background: It was reported in a later analysis that the 120 or so validation repertoires used the same platform as the roughly 700 first-cohort repertoires.

The protocol was immunoSEQ multiplex PCR, while the TCRdb copy is restricted to in-frame clones and leaves out a portion. This table has fewer than 150,000 clones, approximately 82% appearing once. On this clone itself: Its antigen is still unknown.

Overall study results and limits: The classifier reportedly diagnosed cytomegalovirus status with high sensitivity and specificity. Subsequent analysis of the approximately 120 validation repertoires found a tendency for first-cohort TCR clusters to co-occur. Among the CMV-associated chains, a few were confirmed in vitro as specific for CMV antigens.

CDR3 length: 13 amino acids. Germline CDR1 and CDR2: MNHNY and SVGAGI (reference sequence). V dropped 6 bases and J dropped 8; count of bases not matched to a gene: 9. The genes are TRBV6-6 and TRBJ1-2, with 7 bases fitting TRBD1. The sample comprised PBMCs. This sequence originates from a man aged 25-45 years in good health and CMV-seropositive. The CDR3 is CASSPDRVGGYTF. CDR3 coding DNA: TGTGCCAGCAGCCCTGACAGGGTCGGAGGCTACACCTTC.